The rows below give T cell receptor beta chains drawn from one sample of a study of blood T cell repertoires in COVID-19. TCRdb keeps only in-frame clones here, not all; method: immunoSEQ multiplex PCR. Here the sample spans roughly 410,000 clones, 89% being singletons. Sequencing used peripheral blood. These receptors came from a man in his forties or fifties with acute or convalescent COVID-19. Both conserved end residues are part of each CDR3. D genes are given only for firm matches. Clone size is given for some rows only: seen once, a few or many times, or a class if the clone is expanded.

v_gene	j_gene	abundance	d_gene	CDR3aa	CDR3nt
TRBV29-1	TRBJ2-7	once	TRBD2	CSVHGLAGGSLYEQYF	TGCAGCGTCCACGGACTAGCGGGGGGTAGCCTCTACGAGCAGTACTTC
TRBV9	TRBJ1-1	once	TRBD1	CASSGRTGINTEAFF	TGTGCCAGCAGCGGAAGGACAGGGATAAACACTGAAGCTTTCTTT
TRBV29-1	TRBJ2-1	-	-	CSVVGGVAYNEQFF	TGCAGCGTTGTAGGGGGGGTCGCCTACAATGAGCAGTTCTTC
TRBV10-3	TRBJ1-5	-	TRBD1	CAIGATGYGNQPQHF	TGTGCCATCGGCGCGACAGGGTACGGCAATCAGCCCCAGCATTTT
TRBV18	TRBJ2-3	-	-	CASSPGGADTQYF	TGTGCCAGCTCACCAGGGGGCGCAGATACGCAGTATTTT
TRBV11-2	TRBJ2-1	-	-	CASSLSYNEQFF	TGTGCCAGCAGCCTCTCCTACAATGAGCAGTTCTTC
TRBV28	TRBJ2-1	-	TRBD2	CASSFSKNIAGGPIYNEQFF	TGTGCCAGCAGTTTCTCTAAAAATATAGCGGGAGGGCCGATTTACAATGAGCAGTTCTTC
TRBV6-1	TRBJ1-1	-	-	CASSESEGGGTEAFF	TGTGCCAGCAGTGAAAGTGAAGGGGGTGGAACTGAAGCTTTCTTT
TRBV10-2	TRBJ1-2	-	TRBD1	CASSESSGRGLSGYTF	TGCGCCAGCAGTGAGTCCAGCGGCAGGGGGCTTAGCGGCTACACCTTC
TRBV19	TRBJ1-1	-	TRBD1	CASIQTGGRGTEAFF	TGTGCCAGTATTCAGACAGGGGGCAGGGGCACTGAAGCTTTCTTT
TRBV27	TRBJ1-4	-	-	CASSLSYREQGAEKLFF	TGTGCCAGCAGTTTATCATACAGGGAACAAGGGGCCGAAAAACTGTTTTTT
TRBV7-8	TRBJ1-5	-	-	CASSLARRNQPQHF	TGTGCCAGCAGCTTAGCGCGGAGGAATCAGCCCCAGCATTTT
TRBV28	TRBJ1-2	few	TRBD1	CASSPPRRQGARLTNYGYTF	TGTGCCAGCAGCCCTCCCCGGAGACAGGGGGCTCGCTTAACAAACTATGGCTACACCTTC
TRBV28	TRBJ1-1	-	TRBD1	CASGDRGSF	TGTGCCAGCGGAGACAGGGGATCATTT
TRBV6-6	TRBJ1-5	once	-	CASSYAGSNQPQHF	TGTGCCAGCAGTTACGCAGGGAGCAATCAGCCCCAGCATTTT
TRBV28	TRBJ1-5	-	TRBD1	CASSLPRTGLGQPQHF	TGTGCCAGCAGCCTCCCCAGGACAGGGCTGGGTCAGCCCCAGCATTTT
TRBV18	TRBJ2-5	once	TRBD1	CASSGQQETQYF	TGTGCCAGCTCGGGACAGCAAGAGACCCAGTACTTC
TRBV4-1	TRBJ1-1	-	-	CASSLSGVGPNTEAFF	TGCGCCAGCAGCCTGTCGGGGGTTGGTCCGAACACTGAAGCTTTCTTT
TRBV5-4	TRBJ1-1	-	-	CASSLGAGMNTEAFF	TGTGCCAGCAGCCTAGGAGCGGGTATGAACACTGAAGCTTTCTTT
TRBV11-2	TRBJ2-7	-	TRBD1	CASSFRDRLEQYF	TGTGCCAGCAGCTTCCGGGACAGGCTCGAGCAGTACTTC
TRBV5-1	TRBJ2-1	-	TRBD1	CASSLNRDRGPLISSYNEQFF	TGCGCCAGCAGCCTAAACCGGGACAGGGGGCCTCTCATTAGCTCCTACAATGAGCAGTTCTTC
TRBV7-2	TRBJ1-5	-	TRBD1	CASSHSGGDGNQPQHF	TGTGCCAGCAGCCACTCAGGGGGCGACGGCAATCAGCCCCAGCATTTT
TRBV28	TRBJ1-4	-	-	CASSLPRGSLNEKLFF	TGTGCCAGCAGTTTGCCCCGGGGGAGCCTTAATGAAAAACTGTTTTTT
TRBV7-9	TRBJ2-6	once	-	CASSLGPYHSGANVLTF	TGTGCCAGCAGCTTAGGGCCGTATCATTCTGGGGCCAACGTCCTGACTTTC
TRBV28	TRBJ1-2	few	-	CASRIYPAGRNYGYTF	TGTGCCAGCAGAATTTACCCCGCGGGGCGGAACTATGGCTACACCTTC
TRBV30	TRBJ1-1	-	TRBD1	CAWSDAGQGNTEAFF	TGTGCCTGGAGTGATGCCGGACAGGGGAACACTGAAGCTTTCTTT
TRBV13	TRBJ2-3	once	-	CASSPPDTRVQYF	TGTGCCAGCAGCCCCCCGGACACCCGTGTCCAGTATTTT
TRBV5-4	TRBJ1-4	-	TRBD1	CASSYWDRNEKLFF	TGTGCCAGCAGTTACTGGGACAGAAATGAAAAACTGTTTTTT
TRBV28	TRBJ2-7	-	TRBD2	CASSLLSGGSSYEQYF	TGTGCCAGCAGTTTATTATCGGGGGGAAGCTCCTACGAGCAGTACTTC
TRBV6-5	TRBJ1-1	-	TRBD1	CASQRGTAAFF	TGTGCCAGTCAACGAGGGACAGCGGCTTTCTTT
TRBV29-1	TRBJ1-2	-	-	CSVQALYGYTF	TGCAGCGTCCAAGCCCTATATGGCTACACCTTC
TRBV6-5	TRBJ2-7	-	-	CASKTTYEQYF	TGTGCCAGCAAGACAACCTACGAGCAGTACTTC
TRBV11-2	TRBJ1-6	-	-	CASSLNGGGSSPLHF	TGTGCCAGCAGCTTAAATGGGGGGGGGAGTTCACCCCTCCACTTT
TRBV27	TRBJ1-2	-	TRBD1	CASSFSGGYGYTF	TGTGCCAGCAGTTTTTCAGGGGGCTATGGCTACACCTTC
TRBV5-1	TRBJ2-3	-	TRBD2	CASSSAGVNTDTQYF	TGCGCCAGCAGCTCAGCGGGGGTTAACACAGATACGCAGTATTTT
TRBV30	TRBJ1-3	-	-	CAWSVTGIGNTIYF	TGTGCCTGGAGTGTAACCGGGATCGGAAACACCATATATTTT
TRBV28	TRBJ1-2	-	TRBD1	CASRPTTGGNYGYTF	TGTGCCAGCAGACCGACGACAGGGGGGAACTATGGCTACACCTTC
TRBV25-1	TRBJ1-3	-	-	CAKVGPKLLPSGNTIYF	TGTGCCAAAGTGGGCCCGAAGTTACTTCCCTCTGGAAACACCATATATTTT
TRBV6-2/TRBV6-3	TRBJ2-7	-	TRBD1	CASSIGTGVEQYF	TGTGCCAGCAGTATCGGGACAGGGGTCGAGCAGTACTTC
TRBV29-1	TRBJ1-1	-	-	CSVEPQDNTEAFF	TGCAGCGTTGAACCCCAGGATAACACTGAAGCTTTCTTT
TRBV4-3	TRBJ2-2	-	-	CASSQDPAAGELFF	TGCGCCAGCAGCCAAGACCCCGCAGCCGGGGAGCTGTTTTTT
TRBV9	TRBJ1-1	-	-	CASSVAGNTEAFF	TGTGCCAGCAGCGTTGCAGGAAACACTGAAGCTTTCTTT
TRBV6-5	TRBJ2-5	-	TRBD1	CASSYSGGTKETQYF	TGTGCCAGCAGTTACTCAGGGGGCACTAAAGAGACCCAGTACTTC
TRBV30	TRBJ2-1	-	-	CAWSLYNEQFF	TGTGCCTGGAGTCTATACAATGAGCAGTTCTTC
TRBV11-1	TRBJ2-7	-	-	CASSPNVGERYEQYF	TGTGCCAGCAGCCCAAATGTCGGGGAGCGCTACGAGCAGTACTTC
TRBV10-3	TRBJ2-7	-	TRBD1	CAITKTGGGYEQYF	TGTGCCATCACGAAAACAGGGGGCGGCTACGAGCAGTACTTC
TRBV24-1	TRBJ2-3	-	TRBD2	CATSVGWPRLAGVTDTQYF	TGTGCCACCAGTGTTGGGTGGCCTCGACTAGCGGGGGTCACAGATACGCAGTATTTT
TRBV5-1	TRBJ2-1	-	TRBD2	CASSLGTSAREQFF	TGCGCCAGCAGCTTGGGGACTAGCGCACGGGAGCAGTTCTTC
TRBV5-5	TRBJ1-2	-	-	CASSLGIVYGYTF	TGTGCCAGCAGCTTGGGAATAGTCTATGGCTACACCTTC
TRBV7-8	TRBJ1-2	-	-	CASSLNAGTEANGYTF	TGTGCCAGCAGCTTAAACGCGGGGACGGAGGCTAATGGCTACACCTTC
TRBV7-2	TRBJ1-2	-	-	CASSPGDYGYTF	TGTGCCAGCAGCCCCGGGGACTATGGCTACACCTTC